Each of the 29 T cell receptor beta chains below was sequenced from the same sample in a study of blood T cell repertoires in COVID-19. Measured with immunoSEQ multiplex PCR; TCRdb has only the in-frame clones, and not every one. The sample shows 250,000 to 400,000 clones, roughly 88% of them seen only once. The specimen sequenced was peripheral blood. These receptors were collected from a young woman with COVID-19, enrolled during active disease.

The J gene is TRBJ1-2, the V gene TRBV13; 12 bases fit TRBD1. V dropped 5 bases and J dropped 1; count of bases not matched to a gene: 5. Germline V gives CDR1 PRHDT, CDR2 FYEKMQ (reference sequence). The CDR3 is 16 residues long. Here the CDR3 reads CASSPGTGGINYGYTF. CDR3 nucleotide sequence: TGTGCCAGCAGCCCCGGGACAGGGGGCATTAACTATGGCTACACCTTC.

The CDR3 nucleotides read TGTGCCAGCAGCCCGCGTAGCGGGAGTGGTGATACGCAGTATTTT. It is translated as CASSPRSGSGDTQYF. V is TRBV4-2 and J is TRBJ2-3; 9 bases line up with TRBD2. CDR1 LGHNA and CDR2 YNFKEQ come from the germline V gene. This CDR3 has 15 residues. The V segment lost 4 bases and the J segment 6 bases; nucleotides outside the gene matches: 8.

This rearrangement joins TRBV7-9 to TRBJ1-2; D might be TRBD1 (5 bases). CDR3 size: 16 residues. The V gene lost 0 bases and the J gene lost 5 bases, with 16 bases spanning the gap. The germline V gene has CDR1 SEHNR and CDR2 FQNEAQ (reference sequence). The CDR3 region has the DNA TGTGCCAGCAGCTTAGCGGCCAGGGCCGGAAAGTATGGCTACACCTTC. Amino acids: CASSLAARAGKYGYTF.

The V call is TRBV6-6, the J call TRBJ2-3; 9 bases match TRBD2. In germline, CDR1 is MNHNY, CDR2 SVGAGI (reference sequence). V dropped 8 bases and J dropped 0; count of bases not matched to a gene: 6. This CDR3 spans 15 amino acids. The CDR3 region has the DNA TGTGCCAGCCGAGACAGCGGGAGGAGCACAGATACGCAGTATTTT. Its protein product is CASRDSGRSTDTQYF.

J is TRBJ1-1 and V is TRBV7-2, with D maybe TRBD1 (6 bases). Germline V gives CDR1 SGHTA, CDR2 FQGNSA. The CDR3 has 14 residues. Between the trimmed V and J ends, which lost 3 bases and 1 base, there was a span of 9 bases. Here the CDR3 DNA reads TGTGCCAGCAGCTTCGAAGGGGGGAACACTGAAGCTTTCTTT. This translates into CASSFEGGNTEAFF. The full variable domain, completed using reference TRBV7-2 and TRBJ1-1, is GAGVSQSPSNKVTEKGKDVELRCDPISGHTALYWYRQSLGQGLEFLIYFQGNSAPDKSGLPSDRFSAERTGGSVSTLTIQRTQQEDSAVYLCASSFEGGNTEAFFGQGTRLTVV.

The rearrangement joins TRBV30 to TRBJ2-1; 10 positions agree with TRBD2. CDR3 length equals 13 residues. The junction had 7 bases not matched to a gene; V was cut back by 5 bases and J by 9 bases. CDR1 and CDR2 from the germline V gene are GTSNPN and SVGIG (reference sequence). The CDR3 DNA reads as TGTGCCTGGTCTAGCGGGAGCATTAGTGAGCAGTTCTTC. Residues: CAWSSGSISEQFF.

The J gene is TRBJ2-1, the V gene TRBV28; 11 positions match TRBD2. After removal of 8 bases from V and 12 bases from J, the junction contained 15 bases not matched to a gene. In germline, CDR1 is MDHEN, CDR2 SYDVKM. The CDR3 totals 15 residues. The CDR3 nucleotides read TGTGCCAGCGGGCAGTTAGTAATAGCGGGAGGGATGCAGTTCTTC. Translated: CASGQLVIAGGMQFF.

The CDR3 protein is CASSPPAPGTTDTQYF. DNA of the CDR3: TGTGCCAGCAGCCCACCGGCACCGGGGACTACAGATACGCAGTATTTT. The chain joins TRBV9 to TRBJ2-3, with TRBD2 as a possible D gene (6 bases). V was pared by 4 bases and J by 3 bases, with 18 bases between. This CDR3 is built from 16 residues. CDR1 and CDR2 (germline): SGDLS, YYNGEE.

This chain uses TRBV11-2 with TRBJ2-1; D is unclear. The CDR3 runs to 14 residues. Trimming left V 5 bases short and J 2 bases short, with 10 bases between. The V gene's germline CDR1 is SGHAT and CDR2 FQNNGV. The CDR3 reads CASSPQFTYNEQFF. In DNA form, the CDR3 reads TGTGCCAGCAGCCCTCAGTTTACCTACAATGAGCAGTTCTTC.

A note on this clone: This specimen includes other DNA sequences encoding the same CDR3. V gene TRBV19 combines with J gene TRBJ1-1, with D possibly TRBD1 on 5 matching bases. Germline V gene data show CDR1 as LNHDA and CDR2 as SQIVND (reference sequence). The CDR3 contains 13 residues. V lost 6 bases to trimming and J lost 1 base, with 9 bases between them. CDR3 DNA sequence: TGTGCCAGTAGCACTACAGGGAACACTGAAGCTTTCTTT. Translated: CASSTTGNTEAFF. Combining the CDR3 with reference TRBV19 and TRBJ1-1 gives the whole variable domain DGGITQSPKYLFRKEGQNVTLSCEQNLNHDAMYWYRQDPGQGLRLIYYSQIVNDFQKGDIAEGYSVSREKKESFPLTVTSAQKNPTAFYLCASSTTGNTEAFFGQGTRLTVV.

This chain uses TRBV5-1 with TRBJ1-1; D is unclear. Trimming took 2 bases from V and 0 from J, leaving 5 bases between them. In germline, CDR1 is SGHRS, CDR2 YFSETQ. CDR3 length equals 13 residues. CDR3 in DNA: TGCGCCAGCAGCTTAACGGTGAACACTGAAGCTTTCTTT. Translation gives CASSLTVNTEAFF.

The chain joins TRBV10-3 to TRBJ2-1, with 9 bases fitting TRBD2. Trimming took 7 bases from V and 0 from J; bases not matched to a gene: 4. There are 15 residues in the CDR3. From germline, CDR1 is ENHRY and CDR2 SYGVKD. CDR3 amino acids: CAIMTSGGSYNEQFF. CDR3 sequence (DNA): TGTGCCATCATGACTAGCGGAGGCTCCTACAATGAGCAGTTCTTC.

The chain carries TRBV3-1 (or the pseudogene TRBV3-2) and TRBJ2-7; 9 bases fit TRBD1. The CDR3 is 15 amino acids. With 1 base clipped from V and 4 bases from J, the junction kept 5 bases outside the gene matches. Germline values: CDR1 LGHDT, CDR2 YNNKEL (reference sequence). The CDR3 spells CASSQAGTGPYEQYF. Here the CDR3 DNA reads TGTGCCAGCAGCCAAGCCGGGACAGGGCCGTACGAGCAGTACTTC.

This chain connects TRBV27 to TRBJ2-1, with D unresolved. The germline V and J ends were trimmed by 6 bases and 3 bases, with 3 bases remaining between them. The germline V gene encodes CDR1 MNHEY and CDR2 SMNVEV (reference sequence). The CDR3 is 11 amino acids. The CDR3 nucleotides are TGTGCCAGCAGCTTCTACAATGAGCAGTTCTTC. It translates to CASSFYNEQFF.

This sequence joins TRBV6-5 and TRBJ1-4, with TRBD1 identical over 11 bases. The CDR3 has 13 residues. V dropped 8 bases and J dropped 7; count of bases not matched to a gene: 3. Germline values: CDR1 MNHEY, CDR2 SVGAGI. The CDR3 is CASGGTGGEKLFF. In DNA form, the CDR3 reads TGTGCCAGCGGCGGGACAGGGGGTGAAAAACTGTTTTTT.

The chain combines TRBV29-1 with TRBJ2-1; TRBD2 is a possible D gene (6 bases). The CDR3 spans 13 residues. Trimming shortened V by 4 bases and J by 4 bases, and 11 bases separated the two germline ends. The V gene's germline CDR1 is SQVTM and CDR2 ANQGSEA. DNA of the CDR3: TGCAGCGTTGGTACTAGCTTTTACAATGAGCAGTTCTTC. Its protein product is CSVGTSFYNEQFF.

V and J are TRBV7-9 and TRBJ2-5; TRBD1 might be the D (6 bases). V lost 5 bases, J lost 3 bases, and 16 bases lay in between. This CDR3 region has 15 residues. The germline CDR1 and CDR2 sequences are SEHNR and FQNEAQ (reference sequence). The CDR3: CASSPTRAGEETQYF. DNA for the CDR3: TGTGCCAGCAGCCCGACCAGGGCAGGGGAAGAGACCCAGTACTTC.

The V and J genes are TRBV9 and TRBJ1-3; D is perhaps TRBD1 (6 bases). Looked up from germline, CDR1 is SGDLS and CDR2 is YYNGEE. This CDR3 contains 16 residues. V lost 0 bases and J 4 bases, leaving 14 bases between the germline ends. The CDR3: CASSVATQGWGNTIYF. The CDR3 nucleotides read TGTGCCAGCAGCGTAGCTACGCAGGGGTGGGGAAACACCATATATTTT. The full variable domain, with the rest looked up from reference TRBV9 and TRBJ1-3, is DSGVTQTPKHLITATGQRVTLRCSPRSGDLSVYWYQQSLDQGLQFLIQYYNGEERAKGNILERFSAQQFPDLHSELNLSSLELGDSALYFCASSVATQGWGNTIYFGEGSWLTVV.

This clone was seen only once. The rearrangement uses TRBV5-1 and TRBJ2-2; TRBD2 agrees at 7 bases. This CDR3 is 16 amino acids long. Trimming removed 4 bases from V and 8 bases from J; junction bases left unmatched: 14. CDR1 and CDR2 (germline): SGHRS, YFSETQ. The CDR3 DNA reads TGCGCCAGCAGCACAACGAAATCCAGCGGGGTAGGGGAGCTGTTTTTT. It codes for CASSTTKSSGVGELFF.

The gene calls are TRBV7-3 and TRBJ2-2, with 9 bases lining up with TRBD1. The CDR3 has 15 residues. V lost 5 bases, J lost 4 bases, and 5 bases stayed unmatched. Germline values: CDR1 SGHTA, CDR2 FQGTGA. CDR3 nucleotide sequence: TGTGCCAGCAGCGCCACAGGGGGCGGCACCGGGGAGCTGTTTTTT. This codes for CASSATGGGTGELFF.

This clone was observed once. The chain combines TRBV6-2 or TRBV6-3 with TRBJ2-3, with 7 bases matching TRBD2. The ends lost 3 bases at V and 2 bases at J; junction bases unmatched: 14. The CDR3 has 18 amino acids. Per germline, CDR1 MNHEY and CDR2 SVGEGT. In DNA form, the CDR3 reads TGTGCCAGCAGTTATCCTAGCGGAGCCCTAAAGTCCACAGATACGCAGTATTTT. It yields the protein CASSYPSGALKSTDTQYF.

This clone was seen a few times. The chain couples TRBV30 to TRBJ2-7, with 9 bases aligning to TRBD2. CDR1 is GTSNPN, CDR2 SVGIG, per germline (reference sequence). V lost 3 bases, J lost 2 bases, and 5 bases stayed unmatched. The CDR3 sequence is 14 residues long. The CDR3 is CAWRKAGGPYEQYF. CDR3 DNA sequence: TGTGCCTGGAGAAAAGCGGGGGGTCCCTACGAGCAGTACTTC.

V is TRBV28 and J is TRBJ1-1, with TRBD1 matching over 8 bases. The CDR3 is 15 amino acids. Germline CDR1 and CDR2: MDHEN and SYDVKM. V was pared by 6 bases and J by 3 bases, with 9 bases of the junction left unmatched. CDR3 coding DNA: TGTGCCAGCAGCCCCCCAGGGGGCCGGGACACTGAAGCTTTCTTT. It codes for CASSPPGGRDTEAFF. Filled out from reference TRBV28 and TRBJ1-1, the complete variable domain reads DVKVTQSSRYLVKRTGEKVFLECVQDMDHENMFWYRQDPGLGLRLIYFSYDVKMKEKGDIPEGYSVSREKKERFSLILESASTNQTSMYLCASSPPGGRDTEAFFGQGTRLTVV.

The chain recombines TRBV30 with TRBJ1-1, with 12 bases identical to TRBD1. Germline CDR1 and CDR2: GTSNPN and SVGIG (reference sequence). CDR3 length: 13 amino acids. Trimming at V came to 5 bases and at J to 4 bases, leaving 2 bases not matched to a gene. CDR3 sequence: CAWGTGGITEAFF. For the CDR3, the DNA is TGTGCCTGGGGGACAGGGGGCATCACTGAAGCTTTCTTT. Combining the CDR3 with reference TRBV30 and TRBJ1-1 gives the whole variable domain SQTIHQWPATLVQPVGSPLSLECTVEGTSNPNLYWYRQAAGRGLQLLFYSVGIGQISSEVPQNLSASRPQDRQFILSSKKLLLSDSGFYLCAWGTGGITEAFFGQGTRLTVV.

The genes are TRBV29-1 and TRBJ2-5; D is possibly TRBD1 (6 bases). The CDR3 has 12 residues. Trimming took 5 bases from V and 5 from J, leaving 12 bases between them. The V gene's germline CDR1 is SQVTM and CDR2 ANQGSEA. DNA of the CDR3: TGCAGCGTTCACAGGGATGGGGAGACCCAGTACTTC. This gives the protein CSVHRDGETQYF.

This clone is a singleton in its sample. This rearrangement joins TRBV10-3 to TRBJ2-7, with 10 bases identical to TRBD1. The length of the CDR3 is 14 residues. Trimming removed 6 bases from V and 6 bases from J; junction bases left unmatched: 8. Germline V gene data show CDR1 as ENHRY and CDR2 as SYGVKD. CDR3 protein: CAISGGTGEGEQYF. DNA for the CDR3: TGTGCCATCAGCGGCGGGACAGGGGAGGGCGAGCAGTACTTC.

Here the CDR3 DNA reads TGTGCCAGCAGTCTCCAGGGGGCGCCCTTCGGCTACACCTTC. Its translation: CASSLQGAPFGYTF. The chain combines TRBV27 with TRBJ1-2; 8 positions match TRBD1. The CDR3 loop spans 14 amino acids. Germline V gives CDR1 MNHEY, CDR2 SMNVEV (reference sequence). V gave up 5 bases and J gave up 8 bases; unmatched junction bases: 10.

The gene calls are TRBV9 and TRBJ1-6; D gene ambiguous. Deletions cut 4 bases from V and 7 bases from J, with 15 bases between. Germline V gene lookup returns CDR1 SGDLS and CDR2 YYNGEE. CDR3 size: 15 residues. The DNA for the CDR3 is TGTGCCAGCAGCTTTTCGGGAGACCCAAATTCACCCCTCCACTTT. Translating gives CASSFSGDPNSPLHF.

The chain employs TRBV27 and TRBJ2-1; 10 bases map to TRBD2. The CDR3 length is 16 residues. CDR1 is MNHEY, CDR2 SMNVEV, per germline (reference sequence). After removal of 4 bases from V and 10 bases from J, the junction contained 13 bases not matched to a gene. As DNA, the CDR3 is TGTGCCAGCAGTTCCACCCGGAGCGGGAGGGCCCTCGAGCAGTTCTTC. It is translated as CASSSTRSGRALEQFF.